Sequencing of this TCR beta chain was carried out in a study of blood T cells in healthy people across ages. The authors ran a second PCR of roughly 6 to 12 cycles using a sample-barcoded 5' primer and a J-beta primer mix. Each CDR3 protein is one row after TCRdb ran MiXCR on the 5' RACE reads. The sample has roughly 500,000 distinct CDR3 sequences, 25% to 30% seen once; the top ten hold 18%. Findings of the study overall: It was the long-lived donors that had more naive CD4+ cells and higher diversity than aged donors.

About this clonotype itself: Its antigen is unknown.

The V and J ends lost 4 bases and 12 bases, in that order; junction bases with no gene match: 12. Germline CDR1 reads DFQATT; CDR2 reads SNEGSKA (reference sequence). This CDR3 comprises 13 residues. V gene TRBV20-1 combines with J gene TRBJ1-2, with 9 positions matching TRBD1. The sample was blood. The sequence was obtained from a woman in her 70s in good health. Here the CDR3 reads CSATTGTGMYHTF. CDR3 in DNA: TGCAGTGCTACTACCGGGACAGGGATGTACCACACCTTC.